This is a list of T cell receptor beta chains from one sample in a study of T cell responses to AZD1222 COVID-19 vaccine. Here immunoSEQ multiplex PCR was the method, and the copy in TCRdb shows in-frame clones only, minus some. In the table there are 90,000 to 150,000 clones, around 82% of which are singletons. The source was peripheral blood, collected on day 0 of AZD1222 vaccination. Receptor source: an adult in good health. The CDR3 runs from the conserved cysteine through the conserved F or W. Each record gives: V gene, D gene, J gene, clone size, CDR3 length, CDR3 protein, CDR3 DNA. The D gene is left open where the match is weak. Size tells how often a clone was seen (once, few, many) or the class of an expanded clone, and some rows leave it out.

V gene: TRBV23-1
D gene: .
J gene: TRBJ1-5
clone size: .
CDR3 length: 16
CDR3 protein: CASSQRLPLYNQPQHF
CDR3 DNA: TGCGCCAGCAGTCAAAGGCTGCCACTCTACAATCAGCCCCAGCATTTT

V gene: TRBV5-4
D gene: TRBD1
J gene: TRBJ1-4
clone size: .
CDR3 length: 14
CDR3 protein: CASSDRGVSEKLFF
CDR3 DNA: TGTGCCAGCAGCGACAGGGGAGTGAGTGAAAAACTGTTTTTT

V gene: TRBV27
D gene: .
J gene: TRBJ2-1
clone size: .
CDR3 length: 12
CDR3 protein: CASSLGGTEQFF
CDR3 DNA: TGTGCCAGCAGTCTCGGGGGAACTGAGCAGTTCTTC

V gene: TRBV19
D gene: .
J gene: TRBJ1-6
clone size: .
CDR3 length: 20
CDR3 protein: CASSSENGLEQSPYNSPLHF
CDR3 DNA: TGTGCCAGTAGTAGCGAGAACGGACTTGAACAAAGCCCCTATAATTCACCCCTCCACTTT

V gene: TRBV29-1
D gene: .
J gene: TRBJ1-1
clone size: .
CDR3 length: 12
CDR3 protein: CSVDFSIGEAFF
CDR3 DNA: TGCAGCGTTGATTTCTCGATCGGGGAAGCTTTCTTT

V gene: TRBV7-2
D gene: TRBD1
J gene: TRBJ1-4
clone size: .
CDR3 length: 15
CDR3 protein: CASSSDRGANEKLFF
CDR3 DNA: TGTGCCAGCAGCTCTGACAGGGGGGCTAATGAAAAACTGTTTTTT

V gene: TRBV18
D gene: .
J gene: TRBJ1-1
clone size: .
CDR3 length: 13
CDR3 protein: CASSPNQRAEAFF
CDR3 DNA: TGTGCCAGCTCACCCAATCAGCGGGCTGAAGCTTTCTTT

V gene: TRBV4-1
D gene: .
J gene: TRBJ1-6
clone size: .
CDR3 length: 16
CDR3 protein: CASSHQDSAGYSPLHF
CDR3 DNA: TGCGCCAGCAGCCACCAGGACTCCGCGGGGTATTCACCCCTCCACTTT

V gene: TRBV7-8
D gene: .
J gene: TRBJ1-2
clone size: .
CDR3 length: 18
CDR3 protein: CASSPSPGGRGQPYGYTF
CDR3 DNA: TGTGCCAGCAGCCCTAGTCCCGGGGGCAGGGGACAACCTTATGGCTACACCTTC

V gene: TRBV5-8
D gene: TRBD2
J gene: TRBJ2-5
clone size: .
CDR3 length: 16
CDR3 protein: CASSLGTGTRKETQYF
CDR3 DNA: TGTGCCAGCAGCTTGGGGACCGGGACTAGAAAAGAGACCCAGTACTTC

V gene: TRBV9
D gene: .
J gene: TRBJ1-2
clone size: .
CDR3 length: 14
CDR3 protein: CASSVEVGRVGYTF
CDR3 DNA: TGTGCCAGCAGCGTAGAGGTGGGGAGGGTAGGCTACACCTTC

V gene: TRBV14
D gene: .
J gene: TRBJ1-4
clone size: once
CDR3 length: 17
CDR3 protein: CASSQGIGQPTNEKLFF
CDR3 DNA: TGTGCCAGCAGCCAAGGAATAGGACAGCCAACTAATGAAAAACTGTTTTTT

V gene: TRBV29-1
D gene: .
J gene: TRBJ2-7
clone size: once
CDR3 length: 13
CDR3 protein: CSVEGGDTYEQYF
CDR3 DNA: TGCAGCGTTGAAGGGGGGGACACCTACGAGCAGTACTTC

V gene: TRBV11-3
D gene: TRBD1
J gene: TRBJ1-1
clone size: .
CDR3 length: 18
CDR3 protein: CASSSRGRQGLGFTEAFF
CDR3 DNA: TGTGCCAGCAGCTCAAGGGGTAGACAGGGCCTGGGGTTCACTGAAGCTTTCTTT

V gene: TRBV3-1/TRBV3-2
D gene: TRBD2
J gene: TRBJ2-7
clone size: once
CDR3 length: 17
CDR3 protein: CASSQAVRLAGVYEQYF
CDR3 DNA: TGTGCCAGCAGCCAAGCCGTTAGACTAGCGGGAGTTTACGAGCAGTACTTC

V gene: TRBV2
D gene: .
J gene: TRBJ1-1
clone size: .
CDR3 length: 14
CDR3 protein: CASSEREVIRGAFF
CDR3 DNA: TGTGCCAGCAGTGAAAGGGAGGTGATCAGAGGAGCTTTCTTT

V gene: TRBV28
D gene: TRBD1
J gene: TRBJ2-7
clone size: .
CDR3 length: 14
CDR3 protein: CASRPPGQGNEQYF
CDR3 DNA: TGTGCCAGCCGACCCCCGGGACAGGGCAACGAGCAGTACTTC

V gene: TRBV15
D gene: .
J gene: TRBJ2-6
clone size: .
CDR3 length: 18
CDR3 protein: CATQPLQGGSSGANVLTF
CDR3 DNA: TGTGCCACCCAACCACTCCAGGGGGGATCCTCTGGGGCCAACGTCCTGACTTTC

V gene: TRBV7-2
D gene: TRBD2
J gene: TRBJ2-7
clone size: .
CDR3 length: 14
CDR3 protein: CASTPAGGPYEQYF
CDR3 DNA: TGTGCCAGCACCCCAGCGGGGGGTCCCTACGAGCAGTACTTC

V gene: TRBV15
D gene: .
J gene: TRBJ1-5
clone size: .
CDR3 length: 17
CDR3 protein: CATSSPLGGTGNQPQHF
CDR3 DNA: TGTGCCACCAGCAGTCCCCTAGGGGGTACGGGCAATCAGCCCCAGCATTTT

V gene: TRBV19
D gene: .
J gene: TRBJ1-2
clone size: .
CDR3 length: 14
CDR3 protein: CASSPRQEMSGYTF
CDR3 DNA: TGTGCCAGTAGTCCACGACAAGAGATGTCTGGCTACACCTTC

V gene: TRBV9
D gene: .
J gene: TRBJ2-7
clone size: .
CDR3 length: 15
CDR3 protein: CASSVGSGPPYEQYF
CDR3 DNA: TGTGCCAGCAGCGTAGGGTCAGGGCCCCCCTACGAGCAGTACTTC

V gene: TRBV6-5
D gene: .
J gene: TRBJ1-3
clone size: .
CDR3 length: 15
CDR3 protein: CASVHQASSGNTIYF
CDR3 DNA: TGTGCCAGCGTCCATCAGGCGAGCTCTGGAAACACCATATATTTT

V gene: TRBV6-5
D gene: TRBD1
J gene: TRBJ2-2
clone size: few
CDR3 length: 15
CDR3 protein: CASRGTGVWTGELFF
CDR3 DNA: TGTGCCAGCCGAGGTACAGGGGTTTGGACCGGGGAGCTGTTTTTT

V gene: TRBV28
D gene: .
J gene: TRBJ1-2
clone size: .
CDR3 length: 13
CDR3 protein: CASSNRALYGYTF
CDR3 DNA: TGTGCCAGTAGTAACAGGGCCTTGTATGGCTACACCTTC

V gene: TRBV5-8
D gene: TRBD1
J gene: TRBJ1-5
clone size: many
CDR3 length: 14
CDR3 protein: CASSYGTGDQPQHF
CDR3 DNA: TGTGCCAGCAGCTACGGGACAGGGGATCAGCCCCAGCATTTT

V gene: TRBV5-4
D gene: .
J gene: TRBJ1-2
clone size: .
CDR3 length: 15
CDR3 protein: CASSLEGRANYGYTF
CDR3 DNA: TGTGCCAGCAGCTTGGAGGGCAGGGCGAACTATGGCTACACCTTC

V gene: TRBV27
D gene: .
J gene: TRBJ1-3
clone size: .
CDR3 length: 15
CDR3 protein: CASSLQGQPGNTIYF
CDR3 DNA: TGTGCCAGCAGTCTTCAGGGGCAACCTGGAAACACCATATATTTT

V gene: TRBV7-2
D gene: .
J gene: TRBJ1-3
clone size: .
CDR3 length: 15
CDR3 protein: CASSLVGPAGNTIYF
CDR3 DNA: TGTGCCAGCAGCTTAGTGGGTCCGGCAGGAAACACCATATATTTT

V gene: TRBV5-4
D gene: .
J gene: TRBJ2-3
clone size: few
CDR3 length: 17
CDR3 protein: CASRTKGVGHAADTQYF
CDR3 DNA: TGTGCCAGCAGAACCAAGGGGGTGGGACACGCCGCAGATACGCAGTATTTT

V gene: TRBV9
D gene: .
J gene: TRBJ2-7
clone size: .
CDR3 length: 12
CDR3 protein: CASSVGTSEQYF
CDR3 DNA: TGTGCCAGCAGCGTAGGAACCTCCGAGCAGTACTTC

V gene: TRBV6-5
D gene: TRBD1
J gene: TRBJ2-5
clone size: .
CDR3 length: 15
CDR3 protein: CASTRTGGSGETQYF
CDR3 DNA: TGTGCCAGCACTAGGACAGGGGGGTCTGGAGAGACCCAGTACTTC

V gene: TRBV7-6
D gene: .
J gene: TRBJ1-2
clone size: few
CDR3 length: 17
CDR3 protein: CASSLVGGLRGGYGYTF
CDR3 DNA: TGTGCCAGCAGCTTAGTCGGGGGATTAAGAGGTGGCTATGGCTACACCTTC

V gene: TRBV4-1
D gene: .
J gene: TRBJ1-2
clone size: .
CDR3 length: 14
CDR3 protein: CASSQSLANYGYTF
CDR3 DNA: TGCGCCAGCAGCCAGAGCTTAGCTAACTATGGCTACACCTTC

V gene: TRBV5-4
D gene: .
J gene: TRBJ2-7
clone size: .
CDR3 length: 13
CDR3 protein: CASSFGGNNEQYF
CDR3 DNA: TGTGCCAGCAGCTTCGGAGGGAACAACGAGCAGTACTTC

V gene: TRBV18
D gene: .
J gene: TRBJ2-7
clone size: .
CDR3 length: 15
CDR3 protein: CASSPQTGNLYEQYF
CDR3 DNA: TGTGCCAGCTCCCCGCAGACGGGTAATCTCTACGAGCAGTACTTC

V gene: TRBV28
D gene: .
J gene: TRBJ2-1
clone size: .
CDR3 length: 15
CDR3 protein: CASSQVALNKGEQFF
CDR3 DNA: TGTGCCAGCAGCCAGGTAGCCCTGAATAAGGGTGAGCAGTTCTTC

V gene: TRBV6-1
D gene: .
J gene: TRBJ1-1
clone size: .
CDR3 length: 14
CDR3 protein: CASSEVSRNTEAFF
CDR3 DNA: TGTGCCAGCAGTGAAGTCTCCAGGAACACTGAAGCTTTCTTT

V gene: TRBV10-3
D gene: .
J gene: TRBJ1-1
clone size: .
CDR3 length: 13
CDR3 protein: CAISELGDGEAFF
CDR3 DNA: TGTGCCATCAGTGAGTTGGGGGACGGCGAAGCTTTCTTT

V gene: TRBV3-1/TRBV3-2
D gene: TRBD1
J gene: TRBJ1-4
clone size: .
CDR3 length: 15
CDR3 protein: CASSPNRGGGEKLFF
CDR3 DNA: TGTGCCAGCAGCCCGAACAGGGGAGGGGGTGAAAAACTGTTTTTT

V gene: TRBV28
D gene: .
J gene: TRBJ1-5
clone size: .
CDR3 length: 13
CDR3 protein: CASSPGKSQPQHF
CDR3 DNA: TGTGCCAGCTCCCCCGGGAAGAGTCAGCCCCAGCATTTT

V gene: TRBV1
D gene: .
J gene: TRBJ1-2
clone size: .
CDR3 length: 14
CDR3 protein: CTSSQGRVNYGYTF
CDR3 DNA: TGCACCAGCAGCCAGGGCAGGGTTAACTATGGCTACACCTTC

V gene: TRBV5-4
D gene: .
J gene: TRBJ2-7
clone size: once
CDR3 length: 14
CDR3 protein: CASSLWSSSYEQYF
CDR3 DNA: TGTGCCAGCAGCTTGTGGTCCAGCTCCTACGAGCAGTACTTC

V gene: TRBV5-1
D gene: TRBD1
J gene: TRBJ2-5
clone size: .
CDR3 length: 15
CDR3 protein: CASSRDRGPQETQYF
CDR3 DNA: TGCGCCAGCAGCAGGGACAGGGGTCCCCAAGAGACCCAGTACTTC

V gene: TRBV15
D gene: .
J gene: TRBJ1-1
clone size: .
CDR3 length: 16
CDR3 protein: CATGSGRLSQNTEAFF
CDR3 DNA: TGTGCCACCGGATCGGGGCGACTTTCCCAGAACACTGAAGCTTTCTTT

V gene: TRBV7-9
D gene: .
J gene: TRBJ1-2
clone size: .
CDR3 length: 14
CDR3 protein: CASSARAGGDGYTF
CDR3 DNA: TGTGCCAGCAGCGCACGGGCCGGCGGGGATGGCTACACCTTC

V gene: TRBV20-1
D gene: .
J gene: TRBJ2-1
clone size: .
CDR3 length: 12
CDR3 protein: CSASGGTDEQFF
CDR3 DNA: TGCAGTGCTAGTGGAGGGACGGATGAGCAGTTCTTC